This T cell receptor (beta chain) was documented in a study of T cell clones after liver transplantation. Study-level information: Post-transplant blood was tracked for graft-donor-reactive T cell clones identified in a pre-transplant mixed lymphocyte reaction.

The table came from immunoSEQ multiplex PCR; TCRdb's copy has only in-frame clones and leaves some out. The sample lists about 50,000 clones, approximately 71% occurring once. With 3 bases clipped from V and 3 bases from J, the junction kept 7 bases outside the gene matches. The germline CDR1 and CDR2 sequences are SGHNT and YYREEE (reference sequence). CDR3 length: 15 amino acids. This clonotype was sampled from a human patient who received a liver transplant. Some T cells may trace back to the graft donor. This sample comprised CD4+ T cells from blood, obtained 54 months after liver transplant. The chain recombines TRBV5-4 with TRBJ2-3; 7 nucleotides agree with TRBD2. As DNA, the CDR3 is TGTGCCAGCAGCTCCGTGGGCGGGGGAACAGATACGCAGTATTTT. It codes for CASSSVGGGTDTQYF.